The 15 T cell receptor beta chains presented below share a single source sample, sequenced in a study of OX40 agonist ivuxolimab in advanced cancers. Profiling relied on immunoSEQ multiplex PCR, and the TCRdb table lists in-frame clones only, not all of them. This table has some 46,000 clones, 89% appearing once. The specimen comprised CD4+ or CD8+ T cells sorted from blood, sampled in a trial of the OX40 agonist ivuxolimab. All receptors come from an adult with an advanced solid tumor such as melanoma, head and neck, liver or kidney cancer.

J is TRBJ2-1 and V is TRBV29-1; D may be TRBD1 (5 bases). Germline V gene sequence: CDR1 SQVTM, CDR2 ANQGSEA. This CDR3 has 13 residues. V lost 8 bases and J lost 1, with 12 bases in between. CDR3 sequence: CSSMDMSYNEQFF. CDR3 DNA: TGCAGCTCCATGGACATGTCCTACAATGAGCAGTTCTTC.

This clone is medium-sized. CDR3 DNA: TGCGCCAGCAGCCGAGGACAGGGAAGGGCCAACACTGAAGCTTTCTTT. Translation: CASSRGQGRANTEAFF. This rearrangement joins TRBV4-1 to TRBJ1-1; 8 positions agree with TRBD1. Germline V gene data show CDR1 as MGHRA and CDR2 as YSYEKL. V was pared by 4 bases and J by 2 bases, with 9 bases of the junction left unmatched. The CDR3 sequence is 16 residues long.

The chain has TRBV19 and TRBJ2-1; D may be TRBD1 or TRBD2 (6 bases each). The CDR3 is 15 residues long. Germline loops: CDR1 LNHDA, CDR2 SQIVND (reference sequence). Trimming left V 11 bases short and J 2 bases short, with 19 bases between. This CDR3 reads CASASGASPYNEQFF. The DNA for the CDR3 is TGTGCCTCAGCATCGGGGGCCTCTCCCTACAATGAGCAGTTCTTC.

On this clone itself: At one end the junction does not follow the germline gene, possibly because of a read error. The chain uses TRBV28 and TRBJ1-3; possible D gene TRBD1, 5 bases. This CDR3 region has 15 residues. CDR1 is MDHEN and CDR2 is SYDVKM in the germline V gene. The CDR3 loop is CASSVWGNDGNTIYF. For the CDR3, the DNA is TGTGCCAGCAGTGTATGGGGGAATGATGGAAACACCATATATTTT. Using reference TRBV28 and TRBJ1-3 for the parts outside the CDR3, the full variable domain is DVKVTQSSRYLVKRTGEKVFLECVQDMDHENMFWYRQDPGLGLRLIYFSYDVKMKEKGDIPEGYSVSREKKERFSLILESASTNQTSMYLCASSVWGNDGNTIYFGEGSWLTVV.

The chain uses TRBV19 and TRBJ1-1; the D gene is possibly TRBD1 (5 bases). This CDR3 spans 15 amino acids. The germline V gene has CDR1 LNHDA and CDR2 SQIVND (reference sequence). Trimming left V 0 bases short and J 6 bases short, with 14 bases between. CDR3 coding DNA: TGTGCCAGTAGTATAGATATCCGCCCGGGGGCTGAAGCTTTCTTT. Translated, it gives CASSIDIRPGAEAFF.

The chain couples TRBV7-3 to TRBJ1-1; 8 bases fit TRBD1. CDR3 length: 14 amino acids. The germline V gene encodes CDR1 SGHTA and CDR2 FQGTGA. With V trimmed by 9 bases and J by 1 base, 7 bases remained unmatched. This CDR3 is CARNSDRENTEAFF. DNA for the CDR3: TGTGCCAGGAATTCGGACAGGGAGAACACTGAAGCTTTCTTT. Drawing the rest from reference TRBV7-3 and TRBJ1-1, the complete variable domain is GAGVSQTPSNKVTEKGKYVELRCDPISGHTALYWYRQSLGQGPEFLIYFQGTGAADDSGLPNDRFFAVRPEGSVSTLKIQRTERGDSAVYLCARNSDRENTEAFFGQGTRLTVV.

Comment on this clone: Additional DNA sequences in this sample encode the identical CDR3. This chain joins TRBV5-5 and TRBJ1-2, with D possibly being TRBD1 (6 bases). Germline V CDR1 and CDR2: SGHKS, YYEKEE (reference sequence). Between the trimmed V and J ends, which lost 5 bases and 5 bases, there was a span of 16 bases. This CDR3 has 14 residues. The CDR3 reads CASSPDSGGYGYTF. CDR3 bases: TGTGCCAGCAGTCCGGACAGTGGGGGGTATGGCTACACCTTC.

This chain joins TRBV4-3 and TRBJ2-7; 7 bases line up with TRBD1. The length of the CDR3 is 12 residues. The J segment lost 6 bases and the V segment lost 3 bases, leaving 2 bases of the junction unmatched. Germline lookup yields CDR1 LGHNA and CDR2 YSLEER. Here the CDR3 DNA reads TGCGCCAGCAGCCAGGGACAGACCGAGCAGTACTTC. This encodes CASSQGQTEQYF.

This clone was observed once. The CDR3 reads CASSQIGDTYGYTF. The CDR3 nucleotides are TGCGCCAGCAGCCAAATAGGGGATACCTATGGCTACACCTTC. The chain links TRBV4-1 to TRBJ1-2, with D tentatively TRBD1 (5 bases). Trimming stripped 2 bases from V and 4 bases from J, with 11 bases between. Germline V gene lookup returns CDR1 MGHRA and CDR2 YSYEKL. The CDR3 loop spans 14 amino acids.

The chain recombines TRBV7-8 with TRBJ2-7, with D possibly being TRBD2 (5 bases). The germline CDR1 and CDR2 sequences are SGHVS and FQNEAQ. Trimming removed 1 base from V and 5 bases from J, with 21 bases in between. This CDR3 has 17 amino acids. The CDR3 loop is CASSLGWKWESVNEQYF. DNA for the CDR3: TGTGCCAGCAGCTTAGGGTGGAAGTGGGAGAGTGTTAACGAGCAGTACTTC.

V usage is TRBV27 and J usage is TRBJ2-7, with D perhaps matching TRBD1 (6 bases). V lost 5 bases and J 5 bases, leaving 10 bases between the germline ends. CDR3 length equals 12 residues. CDR1 is MNHEY and CDR2 is SMNVEV in the germline V gene (reference sequence). The CDR3 spells CASSGGWHEQYF. CDR3 DNA: TGTGCCAGCAGTGGGGGCTGGCACGAGCAGTACTTC.

The V and J genes are TRBV5-5 and TRBJ1-1; D is uncertain. Germline V gives CDR1 SGHKS, CDR2 YYEKEE (reference sequence). V dropped 2 bases and J dropped 0 bases, with 5 bases sitting between them. This CDR3 contains 13 residues. The DNA of the CDR3 is TGTGCCAGCAGCTTTAGGCTGAACACTGAAGCTTTCTTT. This gives the protein CASSFRLNTEAFF.

This sequence joins TRBV6-6 and TRBJ1-1, with D hard to call. Between the trimmed V and J ends, which lost 0 bases and 0 bases, there was a span of 5 bases. The CDR3 consists of 14 residues. Germline V gene data show CDR1 as MNHNY and CDR2 as SVGAGI (reference sequence). The CDR3 DNA follows: TGTGCCAGCAGTTACTCCTTCGTGAACACTGAAGCTTTCTTT. Protein: CASSYSFVNTEAFF.

This sequence joins TRBV27 and TRBJ2-7, with D possibly being TRBD2 (6 bases). Germline CDR1 reads MNHEY; CDR2 reads SMNVEV (reference sequence). The CDR3 extends over 12 amino acids. The V and J ends lost 6 bases and 6 bases respectively, with 12 bases between them. CDR3 protein: CASSPGLREQYF. The CDR3 DNA reads TGTGCCAGCAGCCCGGGACTCCGCGAGCAGTACTTC.

V gene TRBV5-4 combines with J gene TRBJ2-1; the D is unclear. V lost 4 bases to trimming and J lost 4 bases, with 6 bases between them. Germline lookup yields CDR1 SGHNT and CDR2 YYREEE (reference sequence). This CDR3 region has 12 residues. This CDR3 is CASSQEYNEQFF. CDR3 DNA: TGTGCCAGCAGCCAAGAGTACAATGAGCAGTTCTTC.